This T cell receptor (beta chain) is from a study of T cell responses to AZD1222 COVID-19 vaccine. Unmatched junction bases numbered 5, after V lost 3 bases and J lost 3 bases. This CDR3 is built from 15 residues. CDR1 KGHSH and CDR2 LQKENI come from the germline V gene. Sequencing used immunoSEQ multiplex PCR; TCRdb keeps in-frame clones, though not all of them. The sample lists approximately 140,000 clones, about nine tenths occurring once. Whole-study results and caveats: At baseline, seropositivity was found in only six or seven AZD1222 recipients. A mostly white British donor set with more females was recruited, and clonal diversity was possibly underestimated. Rises in breadth and depth of Spike-specific TCRs came after two AZD1222 doses.

A word on this clone: The antigen is undetermined.

This TCR was recovered from an adult who received the AZD1222 COVID-19 vaccine. The specimen was peripheral blood, collected 28 days after the second AZD1222 dose. This sequence joins TRBV18 and TRBJ2-3; 8 bases are shared with TRBD2. The CDR3 loop reads CASSPGLARTDTQYF. The CDR3 coding sequence is TGTGCCAGCTCACCCGGACTAGCTAGAACAGATACGCAGTATTTT.